This is a list of T cell receptor beta chains from one sample in a study of blood T cell repertoires in COVID-19. TCRdb's copy holds only in-frame clones and misses some; the assay was immunoSEQ multiplex PCR. The sample contains fewer than 500,000 clones, approximately 90% of which appear only once. The sample comprised PBMCs or T cells enriched from blood (not recorded which). These receptors were taken from a woman younger than 35 with acute COVID-19. The CDR3 runs from the conserved cysteine through the conserved F or W. Fields, in order: J gene, D gene, CDR3 length, clone size, V gene, CDR3 DNA, CDR3 protein. The D gene is left open where the match is weak. Clone size, where shown, is once, few, many, or a class for clones that have expanded.

J: TRBJ1-5; D: TRBD1; length: 17; size: .; V: TRBV18; DNA: TGTGCCAGCTCACCGCAGGGACAGGACTATCACAATCAGCCCCAGCATTTT; CDR3: CASSPQGQDYHNQPQHF
J: TRBJ2-3; D: .; length: 13; size: once; V: TRBV7-2; DNA: TGTGCCAGCAGCTTAGGACTAGTTGATACGCAGTATTTT; CDR3: CASSLGLVDTQYF
J: TRBJ1-4; D: .; length: 18; size: .; V: TRBV4-1; DNA: TGCGCCAGCAGCCAAGTAGGCAGGTACCGAGAGACTAATGAAAAACTGTTTTTT; CDR3: CASSQVGRYRETNEKLFF
J: TRBJ1-2; D: .; length: 13; size: .; V: TRBV11-2; DNA: TGTGCCAGCAGCTTCGAGAATAACTATGGCTACACCTTC; CDR3: CASSFENNYGYTF
J: TRBJ1-1; D: .; length: 15; size: .; V: TRBV23-1; DNA: TGCGCCAGCAGTCAATCGGTAGGAGGGAACACTGAAGCTTTCTTT; CDR3: CASSQSVGGNTEAFF
J: TRBJ1-5; D: .; length: 18; size: .; V: TRBV27; DNA: TGTGCCAGCAGTTTATCGTTCCCCCCTGACATCTTCAATCAGCCCCAGCATTTT; CDR3: CASSLSFPPDIFNQPQHF
J: TRBJ1-6; D: .; length: 13; size: .; V: TRBV5-8; DNA: TGTGCCAGCAGAGAATTCGCGGATTCACCCCTCCACTTT; CDR3: CASREFADSPLHF
J: TRBJ2-7; D: TRBD2; length: 15; size: .; V: TRBV6-1; DNA: TGTGCCAGCAGTGATAGCGGGAGTTTCCTCTACGAGCAGTACTTC; CDR3: CASSDSGSFLYEQYF
J: TRBJ1-1; D: .; length: 14; size: once; V: TRBV11-2; DNA: TGTGCCAGCAGCTTGGGGGGGGCGGGCACTGAAGCTTTCTTT; CDR3: CASSLGGAGTEAFF
J: TRBJ2-3; D: TRBD2; length: 17; size: .; V: TRBV9; DNA: TGTGCCAGCAGCGTTTACGGACTAGCGGGGGGCACAGATACGCAGTATTTT; CDR3: CASSVYGLAGGTDTQYF
J: TRBJ1-5; D: .; length: 16; size: few; V: TRBV2; DNA: TGTGCCAGCCACCATTCACCGGGAAAGGGTGGGCAGCCCCAGCATTTT; CDR3: CASHHSPGKGGQPQHF
J: TRBJ2-7; D: TRBD1; length: 15; size: .; V: TRBV5-1; DNA: TGCGCCAGCAGAAAGGACTGGGACAGGGCCTACGAGCAGTACTTC; CDR3: CASRKDWDRAYEQYF
J: TRBJ1-2; D: .; length: 14; size: .; V: TRBV5-1; DNA: TGCGCCAGCAGCTCGCATGAACAGGGTTATGGCTACACCTTC; CDR3: CASSSHEQGYGYTF
J: TRBJ1-6; D: TRBD1; length: 14; size: .; V: TRBV27; DNA: TGTGCCAGCAGAAACAGACAGGGAAATTCACCCCTCCACTTT; CDR3: CASRNRQGNSPLHF
J: TRBJ2-5; D: TRBD1; length: 15; size: .; V: TRBV23-1; DNA: TGCGCCAGCAGTCAAGGGGGACAGATCCAAGAGACCCAGTACTTC; CDR3: CASSQGGQIQETQYF
J: TRBJ2-2; D: .; length: 16; size: .; V: TRBV9; DNA: TGTGCCAGCAGCGTATCCAGCGGAAGAGGGACCGGGGAGCTGTTTTTT; CDR3: CASSVSSGRGTGELFF
J: TRBJ1-4; D: .; length: 15; size: .; V: TRBV7-3; DNA: TGTGCCAGCAGCCTAACGGAAGGCGGGAATGAAAAACTGTTTTTT; CDR3: CASSLTEGGNEKLFF
J: TRBJ2-5; D: TRBD2; length: 17; size: .; V: TRBV18; DNA: TGTGCCAGCTCACCGGGCTTCAGCGGGAGGGCCGAAGAGACCCAGTACTTC; CDR3: CASSPGFSGRAEETQYF
J: TRBJ2-7; D: TRBD2; length: 14; size: .; V: TRBV11-2; DNA: TGTGCCAGCAGCCCGGCACTAGCGGACTACGAGCAGTACTTC; CDR3: CASSPALADYEQYF
J: TRBJ1-2; D: TRBD1; length: 15; size: .; V: TRBV9; DNA: TGTGCCAGCAGCGTAACAGGGGGAATGGTCTATGGCTACACCTTC; CDR3: CASSVTGGMVYGYTF
J: TRBJ1-1; D: .; length: 12; size: once; V: TRBV12-5; DNA: TGTGCTAGCAAACGGGTAAACGCTGAAGCTTTCTTT; CDR3: CASKRVNAEAFF
J: TRBJ1-1; D: .; length: 12; size: .; V: TRBV12-3/TRBV12-4; DNA: TGTGCCAGCAGTTTCAGGTGGACTGAAGCTTTCTTT; CDR3: CASSFRWTEAFF
J: TRBJ1-2; D: .; length: 15; size: .; V: TRBV10-2; DNA: TGCGCCAGCAGGATATCCGTGGACACCAACTATGGCTACACCTTC; CDR3: CASRISVDTNYGYTF
J: TRBJ2-1; D: .; length: 12; size: .; V: TRBV27; DNA: TGTGCCAGCAGCCATAAGAGGCATGAGCAGTTCTTC; CDR3: CASSHKRHEQFF
J: TRBJ1-2; D: .; length: 16; size: .; V: TRBV11-2; DNA: TGTGCCAGCAACCCACCAGGGTCCGCTAGAGTCTATGGCTACACCTTC; CDR3: CASNPPGSARVYGYTF
J: TRBJ2-4; D: .; length: 14; size: .; V: TRBV4-2; DNA: TGTGCCAGCAGCCAAGGACCGGGGGAAAACATTCAGTACTTC; CDR3: CASSQGPGENIQYF
J: TRBJ1-1; D: .; length: 13; size: .; V: TRBV2; DNA: TGTGCCAGCAGCGTACAGGGGAACACTGAAGCTTTCTTT; CDR3: CASSVQGNTEAFF
J: TRBJ2-2; D: TRBD1; length: 14; size: .; V: TRBV5-1; DNA: TGCGCCAGCAGCTTGACAGGGGGCACCGGGGAGCTGTTTTTT; CDR3: CASSLTGGTGELFF
J: TRBJ2-1; D: TRBD2; length: 15; size: .; V: TRBV7-2; DNA: TGTGCCAGCAGCTTAGGACTAGCGGGATACAATGAGCAGTTCTTC; CDR3: CASSLGLAGYNEQFF
J: TRBJ2-7; D: .; length: 14; size: .; V: TRBV27; DNA: TGTGCCAGCAGTTTATCCCCTAATACCTACGAGCAGTACTTC; CDR3: CASSLSPNTYEQYF
J: TRBJ1-1; D: .; length: 13; size: .; V: TRBV7-3; DNA: TGTGCCAGCAGCTTAGGTCCCAACCAGGGAGCTTTCTTT; CDR3: CASSLGPNQGAFF
J: TRBJ2-1; D: .; length: 16; size: .; V: TRBV4-3; DNA: TGCGCCAGCAGCCAAGAGTCGAAGGGGTTCTACAATGAGCAGTTCTTC; CDR3: CASSQESKGFYNEQFF
J: TRBJ1-5; D: .; length: 14; size: .; V: TRBV7-9; DNA: TGTGCCAGCAGCTCCAACAGGGCTAATCAGCCCCAGCATTTT; CDR3: CASSSNRANQPQHF
J: TRBJ1-5; D: .; length: 16; size: .; V: TRBV15; DNA: TGTGCCACCAGCAGAGATCCAGGGACATACAATCAGCCCCAGCATTTT; CDR3: CATSRDPGTYNQPQHF
J: TRBJ2-1; D: .; length: 11; size: .; V: TRBV19; DNA: TGTGCCAGTAGTACGAGGAGTGAGCAGTTCTTC; CDR3: CASSTRSEQFF
J: TRBJ2-2; D: .; length: 13; size: .; V: TRBV4-2; DNA: TGTGCCAGCAGCCAAGCACTAGCTAGAGAGCTGTTTTTT; CDR3: CASSQALARELFF
J: TRBJ2-7; D: TRBD1; length: 13; size: .; V: TRBV27; DNA: TGTGCCAGCAGTAGGACAGGCAGCTACGAGCAGTACTTC; CDR3: CASSRTGSYEQYF
J: TRBJ2-2; D: .; length: 14; size: .; V: TRBV27; DNA: TGTGCCACCAGAGGCGGGGCCTACACCGGGGAGCTGTTTTTT; CDR3: CATRGGAYTGELFF
J: TRBJ1-6; D: .; length: 14; size: .; V: TRBV12-5; DNA: TGTGCTAGTGGTTTGGTAGGGGGTAATTCACCCCTCCACTTT; CDR3: CASGLVGGNSPLHF
J: TRBJ2-3; D: TRBD2; length: 19; size: .; V: TRBV4-2; DNA: TGTGCCAGCAGCCAAAACCCCGTGGGTAGCGGGGGGGTCACAGATACGCAGTATTTT; CDR3: CASSQNPVGSGGVTDTQYF
J: TRBJ2-7; D: .; length: 12; size: .; V: TRBV3-1/TRBV3-2; DNA: TGTGCCAGCAGGTTGGGCGGGTACGAGCAGTACTTC; CDR3: CASRLGGYEQYF
J: TRBJ2-7; D: TRBD1; length: 15; size: .; V: TRBV28; DNA: TGTGCCAGCAGTTCCTGGGGACAGGGGGCCTACGAGCAGTACTTC; CDR3: CASSSWGQGAYEQYF
J: TRBJ2-5; D: TRBD2; length: 14; size: few; V: TRBV5-1; DNA: TGCGCCAGCAGCCCGGGGAGGGGTAGAGAGACCCAGTACTTC; CDR3: CASSPGRGRETQYF
J: TRBJ1-1; D: TRBD1; length: 16; size: .; V: TRBV28; DNA: TGTGCCAGCAGTTTTTCCCGGACAGGAACGCGAACTGAAGCTTTCTTT; CDR3: CASSFSRTGTRTEAFF
J: TRBJ1-4; D: .; length: 15; size: .; V: TRBV9; DNA: TGTGCCAGCAGCCTTGATAGGGGCCCTAATGAAAAACTGTTTTTT; CDR3: CASSLDRGPNEKLFF
J: TRBJ2-2; D: TRBD1; length: 17; size: .; V: TRBV4-3; DNA: TGCGCCAGCAGCCAAGAGGAACAGGGGAGAATCACCGGGGAGCTGTTTTTT; CDR3: CASSQEEQGRITGELFF
J: TRBJ1-6; D: .; length: 15; size: .; V: TRBV7-2; DNA: TGTGCCAGCAGATCTGGGGGCGAGGGGAATTCACCCCTCCACTTT; CDR3: CASRSGGEGNSPLHF
J: TRBJ2-1; D: TRBD2; length: 15; size: .; V: TRBV9; DNA: TGTGCCAGCAGTCGTAGCGGGAGCTCCTACAATGAGCAGTTCTTC; CDR3: CASSRSGSSYNEQFF
J: TRBJ2-7; D: TRBD1; length: 15; size: .; V: TRBV27; DNA: TGTGCCAGCAGTCTGCGCCTGGGACAGGTCTACGAGCAGTACTTC; CDR3: CASSLRLGQVYEQYF
J: TRBJ2-1; D: .; length: 13; size: once; V: TRBV28; DNA: TGTGCCAGCAATTCAAGAGGGTACAATGAGCAGTTCTTC; CDR3: CASNSRGYNEQFF